This record concerns one TCR beta chain sequence. Antigen specificity is unknown. The data originate from a study of OX40 agonist ivuxolimab in advanced cancers. Looking at the study overall: Dosing consisted of intravenous ivuxolimab at 0.01 to 10 mg/kg every 2 weeks. Prior therapy, whether anti-PD-1, anti-PD-L1 or anti-CTLA-4, was allowed, and 35% to 40% had some.

Sequencing was performed with immunoSEQ multiplex PCR; in TCRdb, only in-frame clones are kept and a portion is missing. The sample lists around 70,000 clones, 85% occurring once. Autoimmune disease history or systemic immunosuppression was exclusionary. General study findings and limits: Undetermined was the antigen specificity of the expanded peripheral T cells.

Per germline, CDR1 SGHAT and CDR2 FQNNGV. The CDR3 consists of 15 residues. Trimming removed 7 bases from V and 4 bases from J, with 17 bases in between. This material consisted of CD4+ or CD8+ T cells sorted from blood, taken in a trial of the OX40 agonist ivuxolimab. This TCR came from an adult with an advanced solid tumor such as melanoma, head and neck, liver or kidney cancer. The chain links TRBV11-2 to TRBJ2-1; TRBD2 might be the D (5 bases). Written as DNA, the CDR3 is TGTGCCAGCACCGTCGGACTCGAGAGATACAATGAGCAGTTCTTC. Translated: CASTVGLERYNEQFF.